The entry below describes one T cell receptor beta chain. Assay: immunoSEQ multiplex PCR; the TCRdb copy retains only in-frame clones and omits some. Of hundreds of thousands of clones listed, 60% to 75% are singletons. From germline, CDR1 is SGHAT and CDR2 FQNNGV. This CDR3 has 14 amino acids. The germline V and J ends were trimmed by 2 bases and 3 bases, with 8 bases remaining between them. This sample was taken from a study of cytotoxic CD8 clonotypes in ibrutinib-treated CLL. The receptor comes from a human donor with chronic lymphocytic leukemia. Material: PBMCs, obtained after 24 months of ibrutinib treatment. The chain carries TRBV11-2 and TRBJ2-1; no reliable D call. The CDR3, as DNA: TGTGCCAGCAGCTTATTAACGCACTACAATGAGCAGTTCTTC. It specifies CASSLLTHYNEQFF.